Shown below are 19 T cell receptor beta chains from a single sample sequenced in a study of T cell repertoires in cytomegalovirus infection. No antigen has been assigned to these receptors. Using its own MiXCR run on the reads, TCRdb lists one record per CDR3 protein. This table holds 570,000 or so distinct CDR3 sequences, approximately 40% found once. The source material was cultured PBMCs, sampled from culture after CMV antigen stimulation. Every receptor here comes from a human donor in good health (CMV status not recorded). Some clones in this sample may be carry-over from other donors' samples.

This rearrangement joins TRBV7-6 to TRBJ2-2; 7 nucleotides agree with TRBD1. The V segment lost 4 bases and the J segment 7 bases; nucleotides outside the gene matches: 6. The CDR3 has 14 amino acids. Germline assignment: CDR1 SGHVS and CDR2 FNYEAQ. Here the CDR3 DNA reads TGTGCCAGCAGCTGGACAGGTGTTGTCGGGGAGCTGTTTTTT. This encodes CASSWTGVVGELFF.

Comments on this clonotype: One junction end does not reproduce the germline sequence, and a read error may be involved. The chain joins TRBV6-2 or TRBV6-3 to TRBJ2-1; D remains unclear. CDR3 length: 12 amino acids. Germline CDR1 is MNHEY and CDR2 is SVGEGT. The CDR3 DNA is TGTGCCAGCAGCCAAAATGGGCGCAACCGCCTCTTC. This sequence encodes CASSQNGRNRLF.

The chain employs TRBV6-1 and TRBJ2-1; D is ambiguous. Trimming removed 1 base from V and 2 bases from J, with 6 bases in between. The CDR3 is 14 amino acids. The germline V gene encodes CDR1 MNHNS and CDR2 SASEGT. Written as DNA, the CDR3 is TGTGCCAGCAGTGAAGGCACAGCCTACAATGAGCAGTTCTTC. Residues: CASSEGTAYNEQFF.

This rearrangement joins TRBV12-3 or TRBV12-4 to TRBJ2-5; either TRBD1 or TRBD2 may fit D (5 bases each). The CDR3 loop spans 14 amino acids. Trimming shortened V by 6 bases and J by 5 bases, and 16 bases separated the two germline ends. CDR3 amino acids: CASSWGSQRETQYF. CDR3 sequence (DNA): TGTGCCAGCAGCTGGGGGAGCCAGAGGGAGACCCAGTACTTC.

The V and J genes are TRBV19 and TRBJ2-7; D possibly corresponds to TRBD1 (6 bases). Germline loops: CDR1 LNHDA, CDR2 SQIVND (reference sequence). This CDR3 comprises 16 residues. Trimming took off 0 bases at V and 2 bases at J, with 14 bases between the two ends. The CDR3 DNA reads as TGTGCCAGTAGTATAGAGATACGGACAGTCCCCTACGAGCAGTACTTC. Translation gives CASSIEIRTVPYEQYF.

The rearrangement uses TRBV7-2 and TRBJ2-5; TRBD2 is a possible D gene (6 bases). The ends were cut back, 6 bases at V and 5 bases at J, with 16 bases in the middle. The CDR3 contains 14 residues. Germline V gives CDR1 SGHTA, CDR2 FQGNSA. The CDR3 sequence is CASRLNRLGETQYF. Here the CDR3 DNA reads TGTGCCAGCAGATTGAACCGACTAGGGGAGACCCAGTACTTC.

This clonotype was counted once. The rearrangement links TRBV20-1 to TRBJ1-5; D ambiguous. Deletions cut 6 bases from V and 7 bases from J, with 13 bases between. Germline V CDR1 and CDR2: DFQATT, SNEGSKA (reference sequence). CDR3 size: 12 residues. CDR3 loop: CSAARLLQPQHF. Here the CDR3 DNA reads TGCAGTGCCGCCAGACTACTGCAGCCCCAGCATTTT.

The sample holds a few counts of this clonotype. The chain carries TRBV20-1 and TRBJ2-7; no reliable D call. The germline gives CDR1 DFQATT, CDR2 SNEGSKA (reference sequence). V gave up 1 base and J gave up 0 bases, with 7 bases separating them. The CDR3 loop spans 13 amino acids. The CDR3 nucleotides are TGCAGTGCTAGAGGCACCGTCTCCTACGAGCAGTACTTC. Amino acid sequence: CSARGTVSYEQYF.

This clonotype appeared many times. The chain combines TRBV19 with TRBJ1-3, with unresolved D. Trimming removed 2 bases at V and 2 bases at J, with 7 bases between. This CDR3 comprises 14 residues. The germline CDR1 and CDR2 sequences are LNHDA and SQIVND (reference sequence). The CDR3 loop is CASSISSAGNTIYF. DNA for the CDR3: TGTGCCAGTAGTATATCGTCCGCTGGAAACACCATATATTTT.

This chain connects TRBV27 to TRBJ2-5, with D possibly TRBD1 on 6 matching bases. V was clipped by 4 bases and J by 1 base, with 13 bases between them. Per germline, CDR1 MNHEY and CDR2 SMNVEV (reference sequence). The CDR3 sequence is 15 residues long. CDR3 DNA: TGTGCCAGCAGTTCTAATACAGGGTCCCAAGAGACCCAGTACTTC. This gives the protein CASSSNTGSQETQYF.

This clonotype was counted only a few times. The CDR3 here is CASSLRANGELFF. The CDR3 DNA reads TGTGCCAGCAGCCTAAGGGCTAACGGGGAGCTGTTTTTT. The chain uses TRBV11-2 and TRBJ2-2; D is uncertain. The germline V and J ends were trimmed by 5 bases and 7 bases, with 11 bases remaining between them. CDR3 length equals 13 residues. CDR1 and CDR2 from the germline V gene are SGHAT and FQNNGV.

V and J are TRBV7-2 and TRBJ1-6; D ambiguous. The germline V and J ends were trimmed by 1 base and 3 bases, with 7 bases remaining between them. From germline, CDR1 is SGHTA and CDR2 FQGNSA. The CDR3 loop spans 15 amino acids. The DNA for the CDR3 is TGTGCCAGCAGCTTAGGAGGGTACTATAATTCACCCCTCCACTTT. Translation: CASSLGGYYNSPLHF.

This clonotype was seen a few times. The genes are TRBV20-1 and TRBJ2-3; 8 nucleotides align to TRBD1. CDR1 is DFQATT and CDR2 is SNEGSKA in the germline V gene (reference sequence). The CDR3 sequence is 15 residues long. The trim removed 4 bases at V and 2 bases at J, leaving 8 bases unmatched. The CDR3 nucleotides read TGCAGTGCTACCCCCAGGGGGCTGAACACAGATACGCAGTATTTT. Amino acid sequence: CSATPRGLNTDTQYF.

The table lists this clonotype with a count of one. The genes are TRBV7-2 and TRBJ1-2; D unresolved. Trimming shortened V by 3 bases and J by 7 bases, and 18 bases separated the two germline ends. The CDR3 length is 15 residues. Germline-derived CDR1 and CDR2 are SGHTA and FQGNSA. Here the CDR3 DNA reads TGTGCCAGCAGCTTCCGGGAGTCTCCTTTATTTGGCTACACCTTC. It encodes CASSFRESPLFGYTF. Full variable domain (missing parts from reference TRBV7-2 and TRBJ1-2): GAGVSQSPSNKVTEKGKDVELRCDPISGHTALYWYRQSLGQGLEFLIYFQGNSAPDKSGLPSDRFSAERTGGSVSTLTIQRTQQEDSAVYLCASSFRESPLFGYTFGSGTRLTVV.

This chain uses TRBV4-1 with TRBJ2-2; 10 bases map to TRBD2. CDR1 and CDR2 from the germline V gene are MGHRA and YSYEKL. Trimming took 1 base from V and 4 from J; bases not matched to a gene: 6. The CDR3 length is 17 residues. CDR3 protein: CASSQVILAGRTGELFF. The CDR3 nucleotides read TGCGCCAGCAGCCAAGTAATACTAGCGGGACGCACCGGGGAGCTGTTTTTT.

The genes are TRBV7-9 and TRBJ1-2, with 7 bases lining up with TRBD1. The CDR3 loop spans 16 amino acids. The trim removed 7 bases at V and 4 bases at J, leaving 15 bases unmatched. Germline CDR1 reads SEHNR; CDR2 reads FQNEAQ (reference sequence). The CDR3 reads CASIHQLGTEIYGYTF. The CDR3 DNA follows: TGTGCCAGCATCCACCAACTCGGGACAGAGATCTATGGCTACACCTTC.

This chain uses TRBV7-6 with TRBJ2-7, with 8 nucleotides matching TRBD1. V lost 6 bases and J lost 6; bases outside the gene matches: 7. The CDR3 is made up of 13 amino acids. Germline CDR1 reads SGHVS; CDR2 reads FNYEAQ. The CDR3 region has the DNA TGTGCCAGCAGTTGGACAGGGATGCGCGAGCAGTACTTC. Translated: CASSWTGMREQYF.

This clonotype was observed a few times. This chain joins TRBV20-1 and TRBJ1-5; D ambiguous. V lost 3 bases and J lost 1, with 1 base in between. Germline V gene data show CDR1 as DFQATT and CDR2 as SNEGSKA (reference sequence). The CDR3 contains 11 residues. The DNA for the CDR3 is TGCAGTGCTAGCAGCAATCAGCCCCAGCATTTT. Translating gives CSASSNQPQHF.

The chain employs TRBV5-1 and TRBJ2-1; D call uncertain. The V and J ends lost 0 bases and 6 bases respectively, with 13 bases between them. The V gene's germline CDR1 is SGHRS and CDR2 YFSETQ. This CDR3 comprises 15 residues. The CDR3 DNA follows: TGCGCCAGCAGCTTGGACGGTACCCCCTCCAATGAGCAGTTCTTC. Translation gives CASSLDGTPSNEQFF.